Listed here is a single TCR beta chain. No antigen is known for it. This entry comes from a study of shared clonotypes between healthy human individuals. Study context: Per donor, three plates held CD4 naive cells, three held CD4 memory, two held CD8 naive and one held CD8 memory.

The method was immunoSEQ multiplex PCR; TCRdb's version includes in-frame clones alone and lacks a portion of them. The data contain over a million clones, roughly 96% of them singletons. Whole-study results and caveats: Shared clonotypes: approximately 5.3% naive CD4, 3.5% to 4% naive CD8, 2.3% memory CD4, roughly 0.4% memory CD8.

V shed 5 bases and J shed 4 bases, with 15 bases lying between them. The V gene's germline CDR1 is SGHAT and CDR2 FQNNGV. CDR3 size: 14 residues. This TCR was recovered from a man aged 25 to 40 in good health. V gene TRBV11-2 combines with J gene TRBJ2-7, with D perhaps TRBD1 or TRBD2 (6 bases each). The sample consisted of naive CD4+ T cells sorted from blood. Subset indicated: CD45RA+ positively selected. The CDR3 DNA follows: TGTGCCAGCAGCCCTTTCGGGGGCGAGTACGAGCAGTACTTC. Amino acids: CASSPFGGEYEQYF.